These 22 T cell receptor beta chains were all obtained from the same sample, sequenced in a study of T cells after yellow fever vaccination. TCRdb re-derived calls from the 5' RACE reads in MiXCR, one entry per CDR3 protein. The sample lists roughly 110,000 distinct CDR3 sequences, 7% to 8.5% seen once, with roughly 25% in the top ten. The sample consisted of CD8+ T cells sorted from PBMCs, taken 45 days after the yellow fever booster vaccination. Receptors originate from a man younger than 45 who received the YFV17D yellow fever vaccine.

This clonotype was counted only a few times. The chain uses TRBV14 and TRBJ2-2; the D gene is possibly TRBD2 (6 bases). CDR3 length: 17 residues. V lost 0 bases to trimming and J lost 0 bases, with 11 bases between them. CDR1 is SGHDN and CDR2 is FVKESK in the germline V gene. In nucleotides, the CDR3 is TGTGCCAGCAGCCAAGATCTTGGGGGGACGAACACCGGGGAGCTGTTTTTT. It encodes CASSQDLGGTNTGELFF.

This clonotype was detected many times. The rearrangement links TRBV6-5 to TRBJ2-6; weak D call: TRBD2 (5 bases). V dropped 8 bases and J dropped 3 bases, with 11 bases sitting between them. The CDR3 spans 14 residues. Germline V gives CDR1 MNHEY, CDR2 SVGAGI. The CDR3 spells CASDRTFGANVLTF. The CDR3 bases are TGTGCCAGCGATCGGACTTTTGGGGCCAACGTCCTGACTTTC.

This clonotype was seen at least ten times. V usage is TRBV6-2 or TRBV6-3 and J usage is TRBJ1-5, with D hard to call. The CDR3 loop spans 18 amino acids. In germline, CDR1 is MNHEY, CDR2 SVGEGT. Trimming shortened V by 4 bases and J by 9 bases, and 28 bases separated the two germline ends. The CDR3 DNA follows: TGTGCCAGCAGTTCATCCGCCCCTCTTTTCGGGCCCCAGTGGCCCCAGCATTTT. Translation gives CASSSSAPLFGPQWPQHF.

This clonotype has just a few counts. J is TRBJ1-1 and V is TRBV25-1; 7 nucleotides agree with TRBD1. Unmatched junction bases numbered 1, after V lost 1 base and J lost 2 bases. This CDR3 has 14 amino acids. The germline V gene encodes CDR1 MGHDK and CDR2 SYGVNS. The CDR3 spells CASSEWDSNTEAFF. Here the CDR3 DNA reads TGTGCCAGCAGTGAATGGGACAGCAACACTGAAGCTTTCTTT.

This clonotype was recorded at least ten times. This rearrangement joins TRBV12-3 or TRBV12-4 to TRBJ2-1, with 8 bases matching TRBD2. This CDR3 is built from 13 residues. V dropped 2 bases and J dropped 6; count of bases not matched to a gene: 0. The CDR3: CASSLSGSNEQFF. CDR3 DNA: TGTGCCAGCAGTTTAAGCGGGAGCAATGAGCAGTTCTTC.

This clonotype appeared many times. The chain links TRBV7-6 to TRBJ2-5, with TRBD2 matching over 7 bases. V was clipped by 2 bases and J by 2 bases; unmatched bases: 5. The germline V gene encodes CDR1 SGHVS and CDR2 FNYEAQ. The CDR3 sequence is 15 residues long. The CDR3 DNA follows: TGTGCCAGCAGCTTATCGGGGGAGGGTCAAGAGACCCAGTACTTC. It translates to CASSLSGEGQETQYF.

In this sample, this clonotype turned up a few times. CDR3 sequence (DNA): TGTGCCAGTAGTATAGCTCTCGGGAGTCATCAGTTCTTC. The encoded protein is CASSIALGSHQFF. This chain links TRBV19 with TRBJ2-1; D is perhaps TRBD2 (6 bases). The germline V and J ends were trimmed by 1 base and 13 bases, with 14 bases remaining between them. Germline V lookup: CDR1 LNHDA, CDR2 SQIVND (reference sequence). This CDR3 has 13 amino acids.

This clonotype was observed at least ten times. The rearrangement joins TRBV27 to TRBJ2-1, with D perhaps being TRBD1 or TRBD2 (6 bases each). The ends were cut back, 3 bases at V and 0 bases at J, with 9 bases in the middle. Germline values: CDR1 MNHEY, CDR2 SMNVEV (reference sequence). CDR3 length: 15 residues. The CDR3 DNA sequence: TGTGCCAGCAGTTTTGAGGGGGGCTCCTACAATGAGCAGTTCTTC. Translated: CASSFEGGSYNEQFF.

The gene calls are TRBV9 and TRBJ1-2; a possible D gene is TRBD1 (5 bases). This CDR3 contains 15 residues. Trimming pared 0 bases from V and 4 bases from J, leaving 13 bases between. CDR1 is SGDLS and CDR2 is YYNGEE in the germline V gene. The CDR3: CASSVGLPGSYGYTF. The CDR3 DNA reads as TGTGCCAGCAGCGTAGGTTTGCCAGGGAGCTATGGCTACACCTTC. The variable domain in full, completed from reference TRBV9 and TRBJ1-2, reads DSGVTQTPKHLITATGQRVTLRCSPRSGDLSVYWYQQSLDQGLQFLIQYYNGEERAKGNILERFSAQQFPDLHSELNLSSLELGDSALYFCASSVGLPGSYGYTFGSGTRLTVV.

This clonotype was detected many times. The V and J genes are TRBV9 and TRBJ2-1, with TRBD2 matching over 7 bases. The trim removed 3 bases at V and 10 bases at J, leaving 13 bases unmatched. Germline V gives CDR1 SGDLS, CDR2 YYNGEE. The length of the CDR3 is 15 residues. CDR3 amino acids: CASSGREGAPLEQFF. In nucleotides, the CDR3 is TGTGCCAGCAGCGGGAGGGAGGGAGCGCCGCTGGAGCAGTTCTTC.

Concerning this clonotype itself: A clone one base away is much larger, so this may be a read error. The chain carries TRBV20-1 and TRBJ2-3; weak D call: TRBD1 (5 bases). Germline V CDR1 and CDR2: DFQATT, SNEGSKA (reference sequence). This CDR3 region has 13 residues. The CDR3 loop is CNAWGRSTDTQYF. The CDR3, as DNA: TGCAATGCCTGGGGCAGAAGCACAGATACGCAGTATTTT.

The V call is TRBV7-8, the J call TRBJ1-4; the D is unclear. The CDR3 sequence is 15 residues long. Trimming removed 0 bases from V and 8 bases from J, with 13 bases in between. Germline lookup yields CDR1 SGHVS and CDR2 FQNEAQ. The CDR3 DNA reads as TGTGCCAGCAGCTTAGCGCTTGGGTTAGGAGAAAAACTGTTTTTT. It encodes CASSLALGLGEKLFF.

This clonotype has a handful of counts. The chain is built from TRBV20-1 and TRBJ2-7; D is unclear. The length of the CDR3 is 11 residues. Trimming removed 6 bases at V and 2 bases at J, with 8 bases between. Germline CDR1 and CDR2: DFQATT and SNEGSKA (reference sequence). In DNA form, the CDR3 reads TGCAGTGCCCGGAGCGCCTACGAGCAGTACTTC. This sequence encodes CSARSAYEQYF.

This clonotype has a count of ten or more. This chain links TRBV28 with TRBJ2-2; weak D call: TRBD2 (6 bases). Trimming shortened V by 10 bases and J by 4 bases, and 13 bases separated the two germline ends. CDR1 is MDHEN and CDR2 is SYDVKM in the germline V gene. This CDR3 has 13 amino acids. The CDR3 is CATLGGVTGELFF. DNA for the CDR3: TGTGCCACCCTGGGAGGTGTCACCGGGGAGCTGTTTTTT.

In this sample, this clonotype turned up many times. J is TRBJ2-1 and V is TRBV18, with D unresolved. V lost 2 bases, J lost 0 bases, and 8 bases lay in between. Germline V gene sequence: CDR1 KGHSH, CDR2 LQKENI. This CDR3 region has 15 residues. The CDR3 DNA is TGTGCCAGCTCACCAGGCTCTAGCTCCTACAATGAGCAGTTCTTC. Translating gives CASSPGSSSYNEQFF.

This clonotype appeared many times. V gene TRBV10-2 combines with J gene TRBJ2-7, with D perhaps matching TRBD2 (6 bases). Trimming shortened V by 7 bases and J by 1 base, and 14 bases separated the two germline ends. The CDR3 has 14 amino acids. Germline CDR1 and CDR2: WSHSY and SAAADI. Here the CDR3 DNA reads TGCGCCAGCACCCCGGGACTTGGTTCCTACGAGCAGTACTTC. Protein product: CASTPGLGSYEQYF.

This clonotype has ten or more counts. This chain uses TRBV7-3 with TRBJ2-1, with TRBD2 matching over 9 bases. CDR1 and CDR2 (germline): SGHTA, FQGTGA. The V and J ends lost 5 bases and 5 bases, in that order; junction bases with no gene match: 7. This CDR3 region has 15 residues. The CDR3: CASSRTSGLDNEQFF. For the CDR3, the DNA is TGTGCCAGCAGCCGCACTAGCGGGCTTGACAATGAGCAGTTCTTC. Full variable domain (missing parts from reference TRBV7-3 and TRBJ2-1): GAGVSQTPSNKVTEKGKYVELRCDPISGHTALYWYRQSLGQGPEFLIYFQGTGAADDSGLPNDRFFAVRPEGSVSTLKIQRTERGDSAVYLCASSRTSGLDNEQFFGPGTRLTVL.

The chain carries TRBV6-6 and TRBJ2-2; D is ambiguous. The CDR3 has 13 residues. CDR1 is MNHNY, CDR2 SVGAGI, per germline (reference sequence). Trimming cost V 1 base and J 7 bases, with 7 bases left between them. The chain's CDR3 is CASSYLDIGELFF. The CDR3 nucleotides are TGTGCCAGCAGTTACTTGGATATCGGGGAGCTGTTTTTT.

As for this clonotype: This sequence may be a read error, since a much larger clone differs from it by one base. The CDR3 end shows no conserved phenylalanine or tryptophan, and so a read error is likely. The chain is built from TRBV10-3 and TRBJ2-1; D might be TRBD1 or TRBD2, each matching 5 bases. Germline V CDR1 and CDR2: ENHRY, SYGVKD. V gave up 5 bases and J gave up 0 bases, with 11 bases separating them. This CDR3 contains 15 residues. DNA of the CDR3: TGTGCCATCAGTCCAGCGGACATCTCCTACAATGAGCAGTTCCTC. It specifies CAISPADISYNEQFL.

Many counts were recorded for this clonotype. The chain uses TRBV29-1 and TRBJ1-2; D is possibly TRBD1 (6 bases). Germline assignment: CDR1 SQVTM and CDR2 ANQGSEA. Between the trimmed V and J ends, which lost 0 bases and 4 bases, there was a span of 6 bases. The CDR3 runs to 12 residues. CDR3 nucleotide sequence: TGCAGCGTTGAAGAGGGGGCCTATGGCTACACCTTC. This codes for CSVEEGAYGYTF. The variable domain in full, completed from reference TRBV29-1 and TRBJ1-2, reads SAVISQKPSRDICQRGTSLTIQCQVDSQVTMMFWYRQQPGQSLTLIATANQGSEATYESGFVIDKFPISRPNLTFSTLTVSNMSPEDSSIYLCSVEEGAYGYTFGSGTRLTVV.

This clonotype was detected ten times or more. The chain joins TRBV4-3 to TRBJ2-1; 9 positions match TRBD2. Trimming at V came to 0 bases and at J to 9 bases, leaving 15 bases not matched to a gene. CDR1 and CDR2 (germline): LGHNA, YSLEER. This CDR3 has 18 residues. Written as DNA, the CDR3 is TGCGCCAGCAGCCAAGATAAGAAGAGGGCGGGAGGGCCTGCTGAGCAGTTCTTC. The encoded protein is CASSQDKKRAGGPAEQFF.

The chain uses TRBV5-4 and TRBJ1-4; D gene uncertain. The CDR3 covers 15 residues. V was clipped by 3 bases and J by 0 bases, with 9 bases between them. Germline V gene sequence: CDR1 SGHNT, CDR2 YYREEE (reference sequence). The CDR3 DNA follows: TGTGCCAGCAGCTCGGAGGGAGCAACTAATGAAAAACTGTTTTTT. Translating gives CASSSEGATNEKLFF.